The subject of this entry is one T cell receptor beta chain. What it recognizes is unknown. The donors were part of the validation cohort of 120 or so subjects. That cohort was separate from the first cohort, which comprised under 700 subjects. Clones were sequenced by immunoSEQ multiplex PCR, and TCRdb holds only the in-frame ones, with some missing. In the table there are about 220,000 clones, 85% to 95% of which are singletons. This entry is derived from a study of cytomegalovirus exposure and HLA in healthy donors. Study outcomes and limitations: Reports described diagnosis of cytomegalovirus status by the classifier as highly specific and sensitive. While the bulk of TCR sequences proved rare, some public TCRs turned up in many donors. Specific recognition of CMV antigens was confirmed in vitro for a few chains (all CMV-associated).

This clonotype was sampled from a woman between 18 and 29 years old in good health and CMV-seronegative. The sequencing sample was made of PBMCs.

CDR3 sequence: CASSPLDRAIPVSYGYTF. The DNA of the CDR3 is TGTGCCAGCAGTCCACTGGACAGAGCAATACCAGTCTCCTATGGCTACACCTTC. The V call is TRBV27, the J call TRBJ1-2, with a tentative D call TRBD1 (6 bases). The V gene's germline CDR1 is MNHEY and CDR2 SMNVEV (reference sequence). V was trimmed by 5 bases and J by 4 bases, leaving 26 bases between them. There are 18 residues in the CDR3.